This T cell receptor beta chain was retrieved from a study of regulatory T cells in long-lasting Graves disease. Library construction for TCR beta used iRepertoire HTBI primers and Arm-PCR of CDR3 regions. TCRdb re-derived calls from the multiplex PCR reads in MiXCR, one entry per CDR3 protein. This sample has 510,000 or so distinct CDR3 sequences, with around 11% found just once. There are 14 residues in the CDR3. V was clipped by 7 bases and J by 7 bases, with 16 bases between them. Documented time point: newly diagnosed GD, antithyroid drugs for less than 3 months. Scientists built the TCR library using RNA that was extracted from PBMCs. This clonotype was picked up many times. Its specificity is unknown. Findings and limits, study-wide: Not thyroid tissue but only peripheral blood was studied. Persistent patients shared more public clonotypes (about 2,900) than new patients (roughly 1,000).

This sample was also put to use in a study of T cells in Graves' hyperthyroidism and ophthalmopathy. From that second work: Uncontrolled infection, other autoimmune disease, pregnancy and lactation each barred patients from inclusion. The HTBI primer set served for first-round RT-PCR of the TCR CDR3.

The V gene is TRBV12-3 or TRBV12-4, the J gene TRBJ2-2; D is uncertain. The sequence came from a young woman with Graves disease. Sequencing was performed on peripheral blood mononuclear cells (PBMCs), taken at new diagnosis, from a patient treated with antithyroid drugs. In DNA, the CDR3 is TGTGCCAGCAAGGAAATTAAGGTTTTCGGGGAGCTGTTTTTT. It is translated as CASKEIKVFGELFF.